One sample yielded the 5 T cell receptor beta chains listed below, sequenced in a study of cytomegalovirus exposure and HLA in healthy donors. Primers included in the PCR were 60 Vbeta and 13 Jbeta primers. Only in-frame clones appear in the TCRdb table, and some are missing; sequencing was by immunoSEQ multiplex PCR. This table has around 140,000 clones, 75% to 80% appearing once. The sample comprised PBMCs. These TCRs come from a male donor in good health and CMV-seronegative.

For the CDR3, the DNA is TGTGCCAGCAGCCGGGGACTAGCGGGGGACTTGAGCTCCTACGAGCAGTACTTC. Its translation is CASSRGLAGDLSSYEQYF. The chain joins TRBV9 to TRBJ2-7; 14 bases align to TRBD2. The V and J ends lost 4 bases and 0 bases, in that order; junction bases with no gene match: 9. Per germline, CDR1 SGDLS and CDR2 YYNGEE. This CDR3 is 18 amino acids long.

V usage is TRBV4-2 and J usage is TRBJ1-1; TRBD1 might be the D (5 bases). The length of the CDR3 is 14 residues. The ends were cut back, 2 bases at V and 10 bases at J, with 17 bases in the middle. The germline CDR1 and CDR2 sequences are LGHNA and YNFKEQ. Written as DNA, the CDR3 is TGTGCCAGCAGCCAACCGACACAGGCACGAACAGCTTTCTTT. It encodes CASSQPTQARTAFF.

The chain links TRBV5-8 to TRBJ2-1, with a tentative D call TRBD2 (5 bases). The CDR3 is 15 residues long. Trimming stripped 2 bases from V and 9 bases from J, with 18 bases between. CDR1 is SGHTS and CDR2 is YDEGEE in the germline V gene. CDR3 loop: CASSFRSTGNSEQFF. CDR3 nucleotide sequence: TGTGCCAGCAGCTTCCGTAGCACGGGGAATAGTGAGCAGTTCTTC.

This clone was detected only a few times. This chain uses TRBV2 with TRBJ1-5, with D unresolved. The CDR3 loop spans 13 amino acids. The V and J ends lost 5 bases and 0 bases respectively, with 5 bases between them. CDR1 is SNHLY and CDR2 is FYNNEI in the germline V gene. The CDR3 protein is CASSQNSNQPQHF. For the CDR3, the DNA is TGTGCCAGCAGTCAGAATAGCAATCAGCCCCAGCATTTT. Together with reference TRBV2 and TRBJ1-5, the CDR3 gives the full variable domain: EPEVTQTPSHQVTQMGQEVILRCVPISNHLYFYWYRQILGQKVEFLVSFYNNEISEKSEIFDDQFSVERPDGSNFTLKIRSTKLEDSAMYFCASSQNSNQPQHFGDGTRLSIL.

The rearrangement joins TRBV6-6 to TRBJ2-1; 14 bases are a match to TRBD2. The V gene end was trimmed by 6 bases and the J gene end by 5 bases; junction bases not matched to a gene: 6. This CDR3 contains 16 residues. Germline loops: CDR1 MNHNY, CDR2 SVGAGI (reference sequence). CDR3: CASSGTSGGHDNEQFF. The CDR3 DNA reads as TGTGCCAGCAGCGGGACTAGCGGGGGTCACGACAATGAGCAGTTCTTC.